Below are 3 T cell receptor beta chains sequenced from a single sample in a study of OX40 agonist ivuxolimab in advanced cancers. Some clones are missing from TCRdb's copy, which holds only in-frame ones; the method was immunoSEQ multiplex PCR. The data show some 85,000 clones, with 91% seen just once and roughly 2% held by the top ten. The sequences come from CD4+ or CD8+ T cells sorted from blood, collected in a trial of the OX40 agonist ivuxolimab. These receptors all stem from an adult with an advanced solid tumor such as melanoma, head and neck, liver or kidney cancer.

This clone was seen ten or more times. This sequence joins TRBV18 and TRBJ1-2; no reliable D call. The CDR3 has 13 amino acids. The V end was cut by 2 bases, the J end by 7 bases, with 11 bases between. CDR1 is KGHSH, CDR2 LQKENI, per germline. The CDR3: CASSPSAAIGYTF. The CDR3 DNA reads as TGTGCCAGCTCACCATCGGCAGCCATTGGCTACACCTTC.

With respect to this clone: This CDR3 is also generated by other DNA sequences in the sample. CDR3 bases: TGTGCCAGCAGCTCCGCGGATACGCAGTATTTT. It encodes CASSSADTQYF. This chain links TRBV7-2 with TRBJ2-3; D remains unclear. Trimming left V 4 bases short and J 6 bases short, with 5 bases between. Germline assignment: CDR1 SGHTA and CDR2 FQGNSA. The CDR3 covers 11 residues.

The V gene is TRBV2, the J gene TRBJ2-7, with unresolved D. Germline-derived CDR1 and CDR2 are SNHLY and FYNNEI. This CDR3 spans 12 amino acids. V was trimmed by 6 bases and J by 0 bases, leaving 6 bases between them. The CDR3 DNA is TGTGCCAGCAGAGGCAACTCCTACGAGCAGTACTTC. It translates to CASRGNSYEQYF.